This T cell receptor (beta chain) was sequenced during a study of T-cell reconstitution after alpha-beta-depleted transplantation in children. Germline-derived CDR1 and CDR2 are SGHTA and FQGNSA. The J segment lost 2 bases and the V segment lost 4 bases, leaving 7 bases of the junction unmatched. This CDR3 contains 15 residues. This clonotype occurred a few times. Preparation of the TCRbeta library used unique molecular identifiers. TCRdb re-derived calls from the PCR reads in MiXCR, one entry per CDR3 protein. The sample consists of 500,000 to 750,000 distinct CDR3 sequences, roughly 13% of them appearing once.

The sequencing used PBMCs, mostly from graft donor cells, collected 360 days after TCRalphabeta/CD19-depleted stem cell transplant. This receptor was taken from a male patient younger than 18 who had a stem cell transplant for acute myeloid leukemia, so the T cells may come from the graft donor. The V gene is TRBV7-2, the J gene TRBJ2-7; 8 bases match TRBD2. CDR3 DNA: TGTGCCAGCAGCTCTTATAGCGGGACGACCTACGAGCAGTACTTC. Translating gives CASSSYSGTTYEQYF.